These 32 T cell receptor beta chains came from one sample sequenced in a study of PD-1 blockade in classical Hodgkin lymphoma. Autologous stem cell transplantation was followed by relapse in every patient, and brentuximab vedotin exposure varied. Some clones are missing from TCRdb's copy, which holds only in-frame ones; the method was immunoSEQ multiplex PCR. The sample has about 17,000 clones; approximately 60% are singletons. Sequenced here: peripheral blood mononuclear cells (PBMCs), sampled before the second cycle of nivolumab. The receptors were gathered from a human donor with classical Hodgkin lymphoma.

This clone has just a few counts. This rearrangement joins TRBV2 to TRBJ1-5; 8 nucleotides agree with TRBD1. There are 17 residues in the CDR3. The germline CDR1 and CDR2 sequences are SNHLY and FYNNEI. With V trimmed by 6 bases and J by 2 bases, 12 bases remained unmatched. CDR3 nucleotides: TGTGCCAGCAGACCGACAGGGGCGGGCGGTCGCAATCAGCCCCAGCATTTT. Translation gives CASRPTGAGGRNQPQHF.

V and J are TRBV28 and TRBJ2-7; 11 bases align to TRBD2. The CDR3 loop spans 14 amino acids. Germline V gene data show CDR1 as MDHEN and CDR2 as SYDVKM. The J segment lost 3 bases and the V segment lost 5 bases, leaving 3 bases of the junction unmatched. The CDR3 loop is CASSLGLAGYEQYF. CDR3 DNA: TGTGCCAGCAGTCTCGGACTAGCGGGCTACGAGCAGTACTTC.

The chain uses TRBV7-2 and TRBJ1-1; D call uncertain. The CDR3 is 13 amino acids. The V gene lost 5 bases and the J gene lost 3 bases, with 10 bases spanning the gap. The germline V gene encodes CDR1 SGHTA and CDR2 FQGNSA. CDR3 sequence: CASSIMVDTEAFF. CDR3 coding DNA: TGTGCCAGCAGCATTATGGTAGACACTGAAGCTTTCTTT.

This chain connects TRBV6-5 to TRBJ2-3; no clear D. The germline V and J ends were trimmed by 8 bases and 7 bases, with 16 bases remaining between them. Looked up from germline, CDR1 is MNHEY and CDR2 is SVGAGI. This CDR3 has 13 residues. The CDR3: CASRAPLTNTQYF. The CDR3 bases are TGTGCCAGCCGAGCGCCCCTCACCAATACGCAGTATTTT.

The rearrangement joins TRBV7-9 to TRBJ2-7; perhaps D is TRBD1 or TRBD2 (5 bases each). CDR3 size: 15 residues. The germline V gene has CDR1 SEHNR and CDR2 FQNEAQ (reference sequence). Trimming took 1 base from V and 2 from J, leaving 12 bases between them. CDR3 bases: TGTGCCAGCAGCTTAGGTGGGGGTAGCACCTACGAGCAGTACTTC. The encoded protein is CASSLGGGSTYEQYF.

The chain has TRBV30 and TRBJ2-5; maybe TRBD2 (8 bases). Trimming took 4 bases from V and 5 from J, leaving 20 bases between them. The length of the CDR3 is 15 residues. Germline-derived CDR1 and CDR2 are GTSNPN and SVGIG (reference sequence). The CDR3 sequence: CAWTGPGGGRETQYF. The DNA of the CDR3 is TGTGCCTGGACCGGGCCGGGAGGGGGCAGGGAGACCCAGTACTTC. Full variable domain (rest looked up from reference TRBV30 and TRBJ2-5): SQTIHQWPATLVQPVGSPLSLECTVEGTSNPNLYWYRQAAGRGLQLLFYSVGIGQISSEVPQNLSASRPQDRQFILSSKKLLLSDSGFYLCAWTGPGGGRETQYFGPGTRLLVL.

The V and J genes are TRBV28 and TRBJ2-1; D not certain. CDR3 length: 16 residues. Between the trimmed V and J ends, which lost 1 base and 6 bases, there was a span of 16 bases. CDR1 is MDHEN and CDR2 is SYDVKM in the germline V gene. CDR3: CASSLFGQAPRNEQFF. The CDR3 bases are TGTGCCAGCAGTTTATTTGGGCAGGCCCCCCGCAATGAGCAGTTCTTC.

This clone is medium-sized (0.01 to 0.1%). The rearrangement links TRBV7-5 to TRBJ2-1; the D segment call TRBD2 is taken from the table without a DNA check. TRBV7-5 is recorded as a pseudogene. The CDR3 sequence is 18 residues long. CDR3 residues: CARSFRGGLGRSYNEQFF. The DNA for the CDR3 is TGTGCCAGAAGCTTTCGCGGGGGTTTGGGGCGGTCCTACAATGAGCAGTTCTTC.

The chain recombines TRBV10-1 with TRBJ2-1; 7 bases map to TRBD2. V shed 2 bases and J 7 bases; nucleotides not matched to a gene: 14. This CDR3 has 17 residues. The germline V gene has CDR1 WNHNN and CDR2 SYGVQD (reference sequence). The CDR3 DNA follows: TGCGCCAGCAGTGAGGGGGCTAGCGGCCCCGCGGGGAATGAGCAGTTCTTC. It translates to CASSEGASGPAGNEQFF.

The chain uses TRBV29-1 and TRBJ2-7; the match to TRBD1 covers 8 bases. The germline V gene has CDR1 SQVTM and CDR2 ANQGSEA. Unmatched junction bases numbered 3, after V lost 1 base and J lost 4 bases. This CDR3 has 13 amino acids. Written as DNA, the CDR3 is TGCAGCGTTGAAGGAGGACAGGGATACGAGCAGTACTTC. Its protein product is CSVEGGQGYEQYF.

The rearrangement uses TRBV23-1 and TRBJ1-2; D perhaps matches TRBD1 (5 bases). TRBV23-1 is noted as an ORF with a role that remains uncertain. This CDR3 region has 15 residues. Trimming removed 5 bases from V and 4 bases from J, with 17 bases in between. CDR3 nucleotides: TGCGCCAGCAGTTTCCCCGGGGGAGAGGGCTATGGCTACACCTTC. Translating gives CASSFPGGEGYGYTF.

As regards this clone: Other DNA sequences in this specimen translate into the identical CDR3. The chain combines TRBV5-1 with TRBJ2-2; D may be TRBD1 (6 bases). Trimming left V 4 bases short and J 0 bases short, with 7 bases between. This CDR3 contains 14 residues. Looked up from germline, CDR1 is SGHRS and CDR2 is YFSETQ. The CDR3 nucleotides read TGCGCCAGCAGCCGGGACACGAACACCGGGGAGCTGTTTTTT. It encodes CASSRDTNTGELFF.

The chain has TRBV7-8 and TRBJ2-1; D is unclear. The CDR3 covers 12 residues. Germline V lookup: CDR1 SGHVS, CDR2 FQNEAQ. V lost 1 base and J lost 10, with 8 bases in between. Here the CDR3 reads CASSLGSWEQFF. The CDR3 DNA follows: TGTGCCAGCAGCTTAGGGTCTTGGGAGCAGTTCTTC.

The chain has TRBV28 and TRBJ1-2; D gene ambiguous. The CDR3 is made up of 14 amino acids. Trimming shortened V by 5 bases and J by 2 bases, and 12 bases separated the two germline ends. In germline, CDR1 is MDHEN, CDR2 SYDVKM. CDR3 nucleotides: TGTGCCAGCAGTACCCTCTGGGAGAACTATGGCTACACCTTC. Protein sequence: CASSTLWENYGYTF.

V gene TRBV28 combines with J gene TRBJ1-2; D unresolved. The V end was cut by 4 bases, the J end by 4 bases, with 7 bases between. CDR3 size: 12 residues. Germline V CDR1 and CDR2: MDHEN, SYDVKM. The CDR3 DNA reads as TGTGCCAGCAGTTCGACCACCTATGGCTACACCTTC. Amino acids: CASSSTTYGYTF.

The chain joins TRBV10-3 to TRBJ1-2, with 9 bases matching TRBD1. CDR1 and CDR2 (germline): ENHRY, SYGVKD. V was clipped by 2 bases and J by 5 bases; unmatched bases: 3. There are 14 residues in the CDR3. CDR3 in amino acids: CAISETGTGYGYTF. CDR3 nucleotides: TGTGCCATCAGTGAGACCGGGACAGGGTATGGCTACACCTTC.

The DNA for the CDR3 is TGCGCCAGCAGTGTGGCCTTAGATACGCAGTATTTT. This gives the protein CASSVALDTQYF. The V and J genes are TRBV5-1 and TRBJ2-3; D unresolved. The ends were cut back, 5 bases at V and 5 bases at J, with 9 bases in the middle. CDR3 size: 12 residues. The germline V gene encodes CDR1 SGHRS and CDR2 YFSETQ. Full variable domain (remainder filled in from reference TRBV5-1 and TRBJ2-3): KAGVTQTPRYLIKTRGQQVTLSCSPISGHRSVSWYQQTPGQGLQFLFEYFSETQRNKGNFPGRFSGRQFSNSRSEMNVSTLELGDSALYLCASSVALDTQYFGPGTRLTVL.

The chain couples TRBV28 to TRBJ2-3; no firm D call. Between the trimmed V and J ends, which lost 4 bases and 0 bases, there was a span of 8 bases. Per germline, CDR1 MDHEN and CDR2 SYDVKM. CDR3 size: 14 residues. The CDR3 nucleotides are TGTGCCAGCAGTTGGAGCAGGAGCACAGATACGCAGTATTTT. It is translated as CASSWSRSTDTQYF.

The rearrangement uses TRBV5-1 and TRBJ2-5; TRBD2 matches at 10 bases. Germline loops: CDR1 SGHRS, CDR2 YFSETQ. The V gene end was trimmed by 0 bases and the J gene end by 4 bases; junction bases not matched to a gene: 9. The CDR3 sequence is 17 residues long. CDR3 in amino acids: CASSLVSSGSGRETQYF. The CDR3 DNA is TGCGCCAGCAGCTTGGTGTCTAGCGGGAGCGGGCGAGAGACCCAGTACTTC.

This chain uses TRBV6-5 with TRBJ2-1; D is ambiguous. In germline, CDR1 is MNHEY, CDR2 SVGAGI. This CDR3 spans 12 amino acids. The germline V and J ends were trimmed by 0 bases and 7 bases, with 4 bases remaining between them. The CDR3 region has the DNA TGTGCCAGCAGTTACTCGATAAATGAGCAGTTCTTC. This translates into CASSYSINEQFF.

The genes are TRBV11-2 and TRBJ2-7; no clear D gene. Trimming removed 0 bases from V and 1 base from J, with 13 bases in between. This CDR3 has 16 amino acids. Germline-derived CDR1 and CDR2 are SGHAT and FQNNGV. CDR3 protein: CASSLDSTDLSYEQYF. DNA of the CDR3: TGTGCCAGCAGCTTAGATAGTACGGACCTTTCCTACGAGCAGTACTTC. The complete variable domain, with remaining parts taken from reference TRBV11-2 and TRBJ2-7, reads EAGVAQSPRYKIIEKRQSVAFWCNPISGHATLYWYQQILGQGPKLLIQFQNNGVVDDSQLPKDRFSAERLKGVDSTLKIQPAKLEDSAVYLCASSLDSTDLSYEQYFGPGTRLTVT.

The chain combines TRBV25-1 with TRBJ2-1, with 10 bases matching TRBD2. The germline CDR1 and CDR2 sequences are MGHDK and SYGVNS. The CDR3 runs 15 residues. J lost 3 bases, V lost 5 bases, and 4 bases had no gene match. The CDR3 DNA is TGTGCCAGCAGTTTAAGCGGGAGGGTCTACAATGAGCAGTTCTTC. Its translation: CASSLSGRVYNEQFF.

This clone showed up just a few times. V and J are TRBV27 and TRBJ2-1, with a tentative D call TRBD1 (6 bases). Germline V gene sequence: CDR1 MNHEY, CDR2 SMNVEV (reference sequence). This CDR3 comprises 12 residues. V lost 3 bases, J lost 9 bases, and 9 bases lay in between. The CDR3 DNA sequence: TGTGCCAGCAGTTTTCAGGGGAGTGAGCAGTTCTTC. It translates to CASSFQGSEQFF.

This clone has more than one count but fewer than ten. The chain combines TRBV28 with TRBJ2-7; D may be TRBD1 (6 bases). The V and J ends lost 8 bases and 2 bases respectively, with 7 bases between them. Germline lookup yields CDR1 MDHEN and CDR2 SYDVKM. This CDR3 has 11 residues. The CDR3 reads CASRDTYEQYF. The CDR3 nucleotides are TGTGCCAGCCGGGACACCTACGAGCAGTACTTC.

The rearrangement uses TRBV28 and TRBJ1-4; D not resolved. Per the germline V gene, CDR1 is MDHEN and CDR2 is SYDVKM. V dropped 2 bases and J dropped 7 bases, with 2 bases sitting between them. CDR3 length equals 11 residues. The CDR3 bases are TGTGCCAGCAGTTTAGGTGAAAAACTGTTTTTT. Residues: CASSLGEKLFF.

The V gene is TRBV7-9, the J gene TRBJ2-5, with D hard to call. Germline V gene data show CDR1 as SEHNR and CDR2 as FQNEAQ (reference sequence). The CDR3 has 14 residues. The germline V and J ends were trimmed by 1 base and 5 bases, with 11 bases remaining between them. The CDR3 DNA sequence: TGTGCCAGCAGCTTAGGCGGCTCCCGGGAGACCCAGTACTTC. This translates into CASSLGGSRETQYF. Looking up the rest from reference TRBV7-9 and TRBJ2-5 gives the full variable domain: DTGVSQNPRHKITKRGQNVTFRCDPISEHNRLYWYRQTLGQGPEFLTYFQNEAQLEKSRLLSDRFSAERPKGSFSTLEIQRTEQGDSAMYLCASSLGGSRETQYFGPGTRLLVL.

The chain is built from TRBV7-8 and TRBJ2-7, with no clear D. CDR3 length: 15 amino acids. Per the germline V gene, CDR1 is SGHVS and CDR2 is FQNEAQ. V lost 5 bases to trimming and J lost 1 base, with 15 bases between them. CDR3 DNA sequence: TGTGCCAGCAGCGAGGACGAAGGGCGGTCCTACGAGCAGTACTTC. Translated: CASSEDEGRSYEQYF.

The table lists this clone with a few counts. V gene TRBV27 combines with J gene TRBJ2-7; the match to TRBD1 covers 10 bases. V gave up 8 bases and J gave up 7 bases; unmatched junction bases: 5. CDR3 length: 12 residues. The V gene's germline CDR1 is MNHEY and CDR2 SMNVEV (reference sequence). The CDR3: CASGTGVLEQYF. DNA for the CDR3: TGTGCCAGCGGGACAGGGGTTTTAGAGCAGTACTTC.

CDR3 region: CASSFWTGRGGYTF. CDR3 bases: TGTGCCAGCAGCTTCTGGACAGGGAGGGGTGGCTACACCTTC. V usage is TRBV5-4 and J usage is TRBJ1-2; 8 bases fit TRBD1. Germline CDR1 SGHNT, CDR2 YYREEE (reference sequence). The J segment lost 7 bases and the V segment lost 2 bases, leaving 7 bases of the junction unmatched. This CDR3 contains 14 residues. Based on the CDR3 plus reference TRBV5-4 and TRBJ1-2, the full variable domain is ETGVTQSPTHLIKTRGQQVTLRCSSQSGHNTVSWYQQALGQGPQFIFQYYREEENGRGNFPPRFSGLQFPNYSSELNVNALELDDSALYLCASSFWTGRGGYTFGSGTRLTVV.

The chain is built from TRBV4-1 and TRBJ1-2; a possible D gene is TRBD1 (6 bases). V lost 1 base to trimming and J lost 6 bases, with 15 bases between them. Germline CDR1 and CDR2: MGHRA and YSYEKL. The CDR3 covers 15 residues. The CDR3 DNA follows: TGCGCCAGCAGCCAAGGTCGGCGGGCAGGGGATGGCTACACCTTC. As protein: CASSQGRRAGDGYTF.

By its share, this clone is medium-sized. The chain uses TRBV28 and TRBJ2-7, with D tentatively TRBD2 (6 bases). Per germline, CDR1 MDHEN and CDR2 SYDVKM. The CDR3 covers 14 residues. V lost 2 bases, J lost 1 base, and 9 bases lay in between. The CDR3 loop reads CASSLRAGSYEQYF. The CDR3 region has the DNA TGTGCCAGCAGTTTAAGGGCGGGATCCTACGAGCAGTACTTC.

This clone was seen a few times. The rearrangement links TRBV5-1 to TRBJ2-3; perhaps D is TRBD1 or TRBD2 (6 bases each). This CDR3 comprises 15 residues. Germline V gene data show CDR1 as SGHRS and CDR2 as YFSETQ. Trimming took off 4 bases at V and 4 bases at J, with 16 bases between the two ends. CDR3 in DNA: TGCGCCAGCAGCACCTCGGGGGCCGGGGCAGATACGCAGTATTTT. This translates into CASSTSGAGADTQYF. Full variable domain (rest looked up from reference TRBV5-1 and TRBJ2-3): KAGVTQTPRYLIKTRGQQVTLSCSPISGHRSVSWYQQTPGQGLQFLFEYFSETQRNKGNFPGRFSGRQFSNSRSEMNVSTLELGDSALYLCASSTSGAGADTQYFGPGTRLTVL.